Listed below are T cell receptor beta chains from one sample, sequenced in a study of blood T cell repertoires in COVID-19. Profiling relied on immunoSEQ multiplex PCR, and the TCRdb table lists in-frame clones only, not all of them. This table has around 270,000 clones, 88% appearing once. The sequencing sample was made of PBMCs or T cells enriched from blood (not recorded which). These receptors were obtained from a woman aged 40-49 years who had been exposed to COVID-19. Each CDR3 is given with its conserved first and last residue. D genes are given only for firm matches. A row's size may be missing; if present it is once, few, many or a size class.

>TRBJ2-2|16|few|TRBV5-1|TRBD2
CASTLPLAGETGELFF
TGTGCCAGCACCCTCCCTCTAGCGGGAGAAACCGGGGAGCTGTTTTTT
>TRBJ2-1|16|-|TRBV27|TRBD2
CASSYVAGPSYNEQFF
TGTGCCAGCAGTTACGTAGCGGGACCCTCCTACAATGAGCAGTTCTTC
>TRBJ1-1|12|-|TRBV10-3|-
CAISEWQDEAFF
TGTGCCATCAGTGAATGGCAGGATGAAGCTTTCTTT
>TRBJ1-1|14|-|TRBV19|-
CASSNRRENTEAFF
TGTGCCAGTAGTAACCGCAGGGAAAACACTGAAGCTTTCTTT
>TRBJ2-3|15|-|TRBV7-8|TRBD2
CASSFTGGSSDTQYF
TGTGCCAGCAGCTTTACGGGGGGATCGTCAGATACGCAGTATTTT
>TRBJ1-3|13|-|TRBV5-8|-
CASSLDRKDTIYF
TGTGCCAGCAGCTTGGACAGAAAGGACACCATATATTTT
>TRBJ1-1|14|-|TRBV28|-
CASSFRSPQAKAFF
TGTGCCAGCAGTTTTAGGAGTCCCCAAGCCAAAGCTTTCTTT
>TRBJ2-5|13|-|TRBV5-4|-
CASSQDSQETQYF
TGTGCCAGCAGCCAGGACTCGCAAGAGACCCAGTACTTC
>TRBJ1-2|16|-|TRBV7-2|-
CASSHPSGGGDYGYTF
TGTGCCAGCAGCCACCCCTCCGGGGGGGGCGACTATGGCTACACCTTC
>TRBJ2-1|14|-|TRBV19|TRBD1
CASVGDRSYNEQFF
TGTGCCAGTGTGGGGGACAGGAGCTACAATGAGCAGTTCTTC
>TRBJ1-1|15|-|TRBV5-1|TRBD1
CASSPGQGLNTEAFF
TGCGCCAGCAGTCCAGGACAGGGGTTAAACACTGAAGCTTTCTTT
>TRBJ1-1|14|-|TRBV18|-
CASSPGGAGTEAFF
TGTGCCAGCTCACCAGGGGGCGCGGGCACTGAAGCTTTCTTT
>TRBJ1-5|20|-|TRBV15|TRBD1
CATSRAPGQGPKPSNQPQHF
TGTGCCACCAGCAGGGCGCCGGGACAGGGGCCCAAACCTAGCAATCAGCCCCAGCATTTT
>TRBJ1-6|16|-|TRBV28|-
CASSFPRGIGNSPLHF
TGTGCCAGCAGTTTTCCCAGGGGCATTGGCAATTCACCCCTCCACTTT
>TRBJ2-3|11|-|TRBV5-6|-
CASSLSDTQYF
TGTGCCAGCAGCTTGTCTGATACGCAGTATTTT
>TRBJ2-3|16|-|TRBV7-9|-
CASSPWAFSSTDTQYF
TGTGCCAGCAGCCCCTGGGCATTTTCTAGCACAGATACGCAGTATTTT
>TRBJ1-2|14|few|TRBV28|-
CASSFTGLGYGYTF
TGTGCCAGCAGTTTTACAGGGTTGGGCTATGGCTACACCTTC
>TRBJ2-1|16|few|TRBV6-4|-
CASSDDRSSSYNEQFF
TGTGCCAGCAGTGACGACAGGTCGAGCTCCTACAATGAGCAGTTCTTC
>TRBJ2-1|15|-|TRBV7-3|-
CASSLDSERYNEQFF
TGTGCCAGCAGCTTAGATAGCGAGCGCTACAATGAGCAGTTCTTC
>TRBJ1-2|16|-|TRBV7-8|-
CASSLVLWGRPYGYTF
TGTGCCAGCAGCTTAGTGTTATGGGGGCGTCCCTATGGCTACACCTTC
>TRBJ1-3|14|-|TRBV28|TRBD1
CASSPDRAGNTIYF
TGTGCCAGCAGCCCTGACAGGGCTGGAAACACCATATATTTT
>TRBJ1-6|18|-|TRBV6-1|TRBD1
CASSDTTFWTGINSPLHF
TGTGCCAGCAGTGATACGACCTTCTGGACAGGGATAAATTCACCCCTCCACTTT
>TRBJ1-3|15|-|TRBV7-2|TRBD1
CASSLGGQGRNTIYF
TGTGCCAGCAGCTTGGGGGGACAGGGGAGAAACACCATATATTTT
>TRBJ1-5|15|few|TRBV27|-
CASSLRSTGEGPQHF
TGTGCCAGCAGTCTCCGATCGACAGGAGAGGGGCCCCAGCATTTT